This TCR beta chain originates from a study of tumor and adjacent non-tumor tissue in lung cancer. A modified ARM-PCR protocol with three rounds of nested PCR amplified TCRbeta. From the multiplex PCR reads, TCRdb called clonotypes with MiXCR, one entry per CDR3 protein. The data show 60,000 to 80,000 distinct CDR3 sequences, 65% to 75% seen once. RNA was extracted from bulk tissue without any cell sorting. More than 3 cm separated this lung sample from the edge of the tumor. Germline V lookup: CDR1 DFQATT, CDR2 SNEGSKA (reference sequence). The CDR3 length is 20 residues. Trimming pared 5 bases from V and 11 bases from J, leaving 37 bases between.

The V gene is TRBV20-1, the J gene TRBJ1-6; a weak D match, TRBD1 (5 bases). This clonotype originated in a woman in her forties or fifties with non-small cell lung cancer. The sequenced sample consisted of distant non-tumor lung tissue. CDR3 amino acids: CSARRIGVVSWAEQGPPLHF. The CDR3 coding sequence is TGCAGTGCTCGACGGATTGGGGTCGTGTCTTGGGCGGAGCAGGGACCACCCCTCCACTTT.